The text below deals with one T cell receptor beta chain. The data were obtained in a study of CD8 T cells in ankylosing spondylitis. TCRdb re-analysed the 5' RACE reads in MiXCR, keeping a single row per CDR3 protein. The repertoire holds around 300,000 distinct CDR3 sequences, with around 20% as singletons. This CDR3 contains 11 residues. Germline CDR1 and CDR2: DFQATT and SNEGSKA (reference sequence). V was trimmed by 2 bases and J by 4 bases, leaving 5 bases between them. This TCR was recovered from a female donor with ankylosing spondylitis or in good health (not recorded which). This chain links TRBV20-1 with TRBJ1-2; D remains unclear. The sample was blood, either unsorted or a sorted T cell fraction (not recorded which). In DNA, the CDR3 is TGCAGTGCTAGATTGGGCTATGGCTACACCTTC. Protein product: CSARLGYGYTF.